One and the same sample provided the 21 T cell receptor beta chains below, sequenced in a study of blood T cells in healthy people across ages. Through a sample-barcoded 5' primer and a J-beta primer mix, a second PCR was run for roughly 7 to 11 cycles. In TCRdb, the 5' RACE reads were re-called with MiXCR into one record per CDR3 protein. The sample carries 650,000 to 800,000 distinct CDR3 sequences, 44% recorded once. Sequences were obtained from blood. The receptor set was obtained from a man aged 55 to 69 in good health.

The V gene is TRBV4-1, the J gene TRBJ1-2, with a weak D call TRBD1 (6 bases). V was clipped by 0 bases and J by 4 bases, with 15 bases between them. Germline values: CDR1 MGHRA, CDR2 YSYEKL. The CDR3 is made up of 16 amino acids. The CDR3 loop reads CASSQDRGTPFYGYTF. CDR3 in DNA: TGCGCCAGCAGCCAAGACCGGGGGACACCATTCTATGGCTACACCTTC.

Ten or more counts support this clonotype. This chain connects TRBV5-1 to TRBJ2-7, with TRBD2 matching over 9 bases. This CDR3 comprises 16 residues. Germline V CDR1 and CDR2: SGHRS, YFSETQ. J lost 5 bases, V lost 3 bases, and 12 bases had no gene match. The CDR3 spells CASSSSPSGGHHEQYF. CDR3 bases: TGCGCCAGCAGCTCATCCCCCAGCGGGGGGCACCACGAGCAGTACTTC.

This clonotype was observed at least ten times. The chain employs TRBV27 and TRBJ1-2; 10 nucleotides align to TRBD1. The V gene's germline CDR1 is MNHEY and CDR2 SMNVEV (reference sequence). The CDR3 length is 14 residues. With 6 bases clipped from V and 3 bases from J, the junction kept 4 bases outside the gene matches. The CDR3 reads CASSRDRGDYGYTF. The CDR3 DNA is TGTGCCAGCAGCAGGGACAGGGGCGACTATGGCTACACCTTC.

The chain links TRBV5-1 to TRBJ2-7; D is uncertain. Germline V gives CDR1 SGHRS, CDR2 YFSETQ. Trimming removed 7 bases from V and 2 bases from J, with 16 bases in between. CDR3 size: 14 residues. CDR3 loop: CASSLVTEAYEQYF. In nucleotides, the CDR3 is TGCGCCAGCTCTCTCGTAACAGAAGCCTACGAGCAGTACTTC.

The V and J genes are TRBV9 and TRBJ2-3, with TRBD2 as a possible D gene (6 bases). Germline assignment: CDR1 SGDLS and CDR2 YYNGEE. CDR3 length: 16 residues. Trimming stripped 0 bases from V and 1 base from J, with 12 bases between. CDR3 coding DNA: TGTGCCAGCAGCGTAGGTTCGGGGGTAGGCACAGATACGCAGTATTTT. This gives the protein CASSVGSGVGTDTQYF. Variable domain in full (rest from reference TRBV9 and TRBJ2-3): DSGVTQTPKHLITATGQRVTLRCSPRSGDLSVYWYQQSLDQGLQFLIQYYNGEERAKGNILERFSAQQFPDLHSELNLSSLELGDSALYFCASSVGSGVGTDTQYFGPGTRLTVL.

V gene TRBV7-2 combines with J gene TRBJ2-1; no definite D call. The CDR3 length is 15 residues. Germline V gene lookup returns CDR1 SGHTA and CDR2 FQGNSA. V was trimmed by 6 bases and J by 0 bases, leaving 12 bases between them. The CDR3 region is CASSPRQSSYNEQFF. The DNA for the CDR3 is TGTGCCAGCAGTCCCAGGCAGAGCTCCTACAATGAGCAGTTCTTC.

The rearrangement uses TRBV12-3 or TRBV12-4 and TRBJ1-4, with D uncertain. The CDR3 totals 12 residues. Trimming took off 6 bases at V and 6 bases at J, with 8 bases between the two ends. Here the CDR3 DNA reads TGTGCCAGCAGGAGAACAGATGAAAAACTGTTTTTT. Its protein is CASRRTDEKLFF.

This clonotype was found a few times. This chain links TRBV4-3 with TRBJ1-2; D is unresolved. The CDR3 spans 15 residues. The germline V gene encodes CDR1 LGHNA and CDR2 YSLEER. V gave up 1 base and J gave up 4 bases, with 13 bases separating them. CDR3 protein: CASSQAGSTGYGYTF. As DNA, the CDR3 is TGCGCCAGCAGCCAAGCTGGGTCGACGGGCTATGGCTACACCTTC.

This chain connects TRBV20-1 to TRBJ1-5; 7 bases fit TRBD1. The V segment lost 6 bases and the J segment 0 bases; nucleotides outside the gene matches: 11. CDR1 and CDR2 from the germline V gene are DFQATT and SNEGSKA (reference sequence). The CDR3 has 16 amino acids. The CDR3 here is CSATDRALTSNQPQHF. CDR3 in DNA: TGCAGTGCCACAGACAGGGCTCTTACTAGCAATCAGCCCCAGCATTTT.

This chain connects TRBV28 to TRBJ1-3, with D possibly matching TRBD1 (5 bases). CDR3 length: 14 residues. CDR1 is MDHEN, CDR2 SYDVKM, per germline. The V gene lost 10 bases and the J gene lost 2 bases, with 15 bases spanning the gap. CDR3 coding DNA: TGTGCCACTTTCGGGGCAGGCACTGGAAACACCATATATTTT. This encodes CATFGAGTGNTIYF.

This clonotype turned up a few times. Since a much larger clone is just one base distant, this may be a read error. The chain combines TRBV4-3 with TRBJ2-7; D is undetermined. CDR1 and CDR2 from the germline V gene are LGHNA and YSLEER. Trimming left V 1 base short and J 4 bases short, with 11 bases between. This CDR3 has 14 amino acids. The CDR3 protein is CASSQARNRYEQYF. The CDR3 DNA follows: TGCGCCAGCAGCCAAGCTCGGAACCGATACGAGCAGTACTTC.

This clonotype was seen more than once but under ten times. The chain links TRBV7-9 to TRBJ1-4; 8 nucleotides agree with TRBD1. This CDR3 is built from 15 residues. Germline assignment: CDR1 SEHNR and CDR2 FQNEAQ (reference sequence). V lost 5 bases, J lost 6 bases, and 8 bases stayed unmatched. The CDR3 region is CASSPQGALYEKLFF. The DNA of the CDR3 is TGTGCCAGCAGCCCGCAGGGGGCATTATATGAAAAACTGTTTTTT. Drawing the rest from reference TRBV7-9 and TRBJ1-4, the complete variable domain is DTGVSQNPRHKITKRGQNVTFRCDPISEHNRLYWYRQTLGQGPEFLTYFQNEAQLEKSRLLSDRFSAERPKGSFSTLEIQRTEQGDSAMYLCASSPQGALYEKLFFGSGTQLSVL.

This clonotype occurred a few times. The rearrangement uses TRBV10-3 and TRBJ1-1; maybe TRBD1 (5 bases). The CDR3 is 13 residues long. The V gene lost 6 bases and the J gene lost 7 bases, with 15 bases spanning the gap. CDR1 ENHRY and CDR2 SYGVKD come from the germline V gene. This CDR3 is CAISEDNLSEAFF. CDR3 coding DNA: TGTGCCATCAGCGAGGACAATTTAAGTGAAGCTTTCTTT.

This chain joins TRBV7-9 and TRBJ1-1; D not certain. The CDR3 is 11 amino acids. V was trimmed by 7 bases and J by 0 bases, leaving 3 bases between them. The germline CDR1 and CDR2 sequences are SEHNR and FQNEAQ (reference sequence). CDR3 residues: CASTMNTEAFF. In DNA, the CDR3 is TGTGCCAGCACCATGAACACTGAAGCTTTCTTT.

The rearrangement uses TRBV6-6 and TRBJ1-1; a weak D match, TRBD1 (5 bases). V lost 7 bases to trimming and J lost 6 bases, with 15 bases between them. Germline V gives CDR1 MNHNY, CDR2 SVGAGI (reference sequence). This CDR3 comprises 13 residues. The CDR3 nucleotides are TGTGCCAGCAACAACCCGGGGGACCCTGAAGCTTTCTTT. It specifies CASNNPGDPEAFF.

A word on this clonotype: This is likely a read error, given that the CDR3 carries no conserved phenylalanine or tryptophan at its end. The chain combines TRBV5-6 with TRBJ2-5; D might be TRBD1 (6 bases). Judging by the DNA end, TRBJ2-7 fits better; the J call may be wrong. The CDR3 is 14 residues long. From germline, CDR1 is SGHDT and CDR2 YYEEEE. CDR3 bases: TGTGCCAGCAGCTACACTGACAGGAACTACGAGCAGTACCTC. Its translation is CASSYTDRNYEQYL.

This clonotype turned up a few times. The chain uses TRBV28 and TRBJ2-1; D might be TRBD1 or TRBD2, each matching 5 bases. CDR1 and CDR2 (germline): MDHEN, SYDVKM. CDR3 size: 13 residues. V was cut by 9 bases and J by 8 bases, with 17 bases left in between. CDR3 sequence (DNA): TGTGCCAGTAGGGGACCAGGAATCGATGAGCAGTTCTTC. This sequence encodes CASRGPGIDEQFF.

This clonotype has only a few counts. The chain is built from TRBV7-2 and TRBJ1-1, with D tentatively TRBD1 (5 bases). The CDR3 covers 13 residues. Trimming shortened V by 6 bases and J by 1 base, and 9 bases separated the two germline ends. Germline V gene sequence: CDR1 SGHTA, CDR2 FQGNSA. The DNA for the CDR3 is TGTGCCAGCAGTCACGACAGGAACACTGAAGCTTTCTTT. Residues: CASSHDRNTEAFF.

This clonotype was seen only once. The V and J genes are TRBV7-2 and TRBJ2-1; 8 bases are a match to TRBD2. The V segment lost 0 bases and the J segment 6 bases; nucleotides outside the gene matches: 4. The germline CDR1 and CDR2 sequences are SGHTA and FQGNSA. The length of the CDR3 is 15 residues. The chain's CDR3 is CASSLARAGGNEQFF. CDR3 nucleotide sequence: TGTGCCAGCAGCTTAGCACGCGCGGGGGGCAATGAGCAGTTCTTC.

CDR3: CSARPYERGRNEQFF. CDR3 nucleotides: TGCAGTGCTAGGCCCTATGAAAGGGGGCGGAATGAGCAGTTCTTC. The V gene is TRBV20-1, the J gene TRBJ2-1; 7 bases line up with TRBD1. This CDR3 is built from 15 residues. J was trimmed by 7 bases and V by 3 bases; bases with no gene match: 12. CDR1 and CDR2 from the germline V gene are DFQATT and SNEGSKA (reference sequence).

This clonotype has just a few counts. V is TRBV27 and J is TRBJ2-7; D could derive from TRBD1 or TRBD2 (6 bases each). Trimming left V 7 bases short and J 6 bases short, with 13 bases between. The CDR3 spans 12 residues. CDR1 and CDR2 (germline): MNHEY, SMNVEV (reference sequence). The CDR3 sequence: CASTSGASEQYF. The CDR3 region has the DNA TGTGCCAGCACGTCGGGGGCCAGCGAGCAGTACTTC.